The rows below give T cell receptor beta chains drawn from one sample of a study of monozygotic twins with inflammatory bowel disease. TCRdb reanalyzed the 5' RACE reads and collapses them to one entry per CDR3 protein, without DNA. The specimen's table records 310,000 or so distinct CDR3 sequences. The sequencing input was blood. The receptors stem from a human donor with ulcerative colitis or Crohn's disease, or a healthy co-twin of an affected twin (not recorded which). Each CDR3 is given with its conserved first and last residue. Each record gives: V gene, J gene, CDR3 protein.

v_call: TRBV20-1; j_call: TRBJ2-1; cdr3_aa: CRAQTSINEQFF
v_call: TRBV19; j_call: TRBJ1-4; cdr3_aa: CASRPQGPGREKLFF
v_call: TRBV18; j_call: TRBJ1-1; cdr3_aa: CASSPNQGRGTEAFF
v_call: TRBV5-1; j_call: TRBJ1-2; cdr3_aa: CASSSGRFYGYTF
v_call: TRBV5-4; j_call: TRBJ2-5; cdr3_aa: CASRVGGLQETQYF
v_call: TRBV6-5; j_call: TRBJ2-7; cdr3_aa: CASSYRGQHSYEQYF
v_call: TRBV14; j_call: TRBJ2-7; cdr3_aa: CASSPRPFFEQYF
v_call: TRBV6-6; j_call: TRBJ1-6; cdr3_aa: CASKNQGANSPLHF
v_call: TRBV11-2; j_call: TRBJ1-2; cdr3_aa: CASSLVGGTYGYTF
v_call: TRBV7-6; j_call: TRBJ1-4; cdr3_aa: CASSLASGDGEKLFF
v_call: TRBV14; j_call: TRBJ1-2; cdr3_aa: CARFFRFIGGYTF
v_call: TRBV5-1; j_call: TRBJ1-2; cdr3_aa: CASSPSPDSGYTF
v_call: TRBV24-1; j_call: TRBJ2-1; cdr3_aa: CATSDVGQYNEQFF
v_call: TRBV7-2; j_call: TRBJ2-7; cdr3_aa: CASSLGLAGGVEQYF
v_call: TRBV12-3/TRBV12-4; j_call: TRBJ2-1; cdr3_aa: CASGGVGNNEQFF
v_call: TRBV20-1; j_call: TRBJ2-7; cdr3_aa: CSARISDYEQYF
v_call: TRBV30; j_call: TRBJ2-4; cdr3_aa: CAWIPGLAKNIQYF
v_call: TRBV7-2; j_call: TRBJ2-4; cdr3_aa: CASSVRGREQNIQYF
v_call: TRBV29-1; j_call: TRBJ1-2; cdr3_aa: CSVNLEEGYTF
v_call: TRBV7-2; j_call: TRBJ1-1; cdr3_aa: CASSSRLNTEAFF
v_call: TRBV9; j_call: TRBJ2-7; cdr3_aa: CASSVGQNAYEQYF
v_call: TRBV2; j_call: TRBJ2-5; cdr3_aa: CASKRDFQETQYF
v_call: TRBV20-1; j_call: TRBJ2-7; cdr3_aa: CSARDLSGTIPYEQYF
v_call: TRBV30; j_call: TRBJ2-2; cdr3_aa: CAWSVSNTGELFF
v_call: TRBV5-6; j_call: TRBJ2-5; cdr3_aa: CASSLRRLKETQYF
v_call: TRBV12-3/TRBV12-4; j_call: TRBJ2-1; cdr3_aa: CASSPGLAGGAYEQFF
v_call: TRBV29-1; j_call: TRBJ1-2; cdr3_aa: CSVFCPLSGVCYTF
v_call: TRBV29-1; j_call: TRBJ1-4; cdr3_aa: CSAYRGPNEKLFF
v_call: TRBV12-3/TRBV12-4; j_call: TRBJ2-1; cdr3_aa: CASTSGTGGSPSSYNEQFF
v_call: TRBV4-3; j_call: TRBJ2-4; cdr3_aa: CASSQGQPNGNIQYF
v_call: TRBV18; j_call: TRBJ1-1; cdr3_aa: CASSGQTSMNSEAFF
v_call: TRBV28; j_call: TRBJ1-2; cdr3_aa: CASSSGQGDGYTF
v_call: TRBV7-2; j_call: TRBJ2-3; cdr3_aa: CASSFRDGGTDTQYF
v_call: TRBV27; j_call: TRBJ1-1; cdr3_aa: CASSTNTEAFF
v_call: TRBV5-1; j_call: TRBJ1-1; cdr3_aa: CASSLANGQGIEAFF
v_call: TRBV25-1; j_call: TRBJ1-1; cdr3_aa: CASRELRGQHTEAFF
v_call: TRBV7-6; j_call: TRBJ2-1; cdr3_aa: CASSPFSTGHEQFF
v_call: TRBV6-2/TRBV6-3; j_call: TRBJ1-1; cdr3_aa: CASRDLGPKGGAFF
v_call: TRBV11-2; j_call: TRBJ2-1; cdr3_aa: CASSLESSSYNEQFF
v_call: TRBV4-1; j_call: TRBJ2-2; cdr3_aa: CASSQWGATGELFF